This T cell receptor beta chain was found in a study of shared clonotypes between healthy human individuals. Assay used: immunoSEQ multiplex PCR; TCRdb lists only in-frame clones, some missing. The profile shows some 2.3 million clones, more than 80% of them singletons. The trim removed 5 bases at V and 10 bases at J, leaving 29 bases unmatched. Germline CDR1 LNHDA, CDR2 SQIVND (reference sequence). The CDR3 loop spans 21 amino acids. This TCR was sampled from a man aged 18-30 years in good health. Some clones in this sample may be carry-over from other donors' samples. The chain carries TRBV19 and TRBJ2-1; 10 bases are shared with TRBD1. The sequenced material came from naive CD4+ T cells from PBMCs. The subset: CD45RA+ positively selected. The CDR3 is CASSLLLDRGVSGLLFEEQFF. The CDR3 DNA is TGTGCCAGTAGTTTACTGTTGGACAGGGGGGTTAGCGGCCTACTGTTTGAGGAGCAGTTCTTC.